This T cell receptor beta chain was sequenced during a study of shared clonotypes between healthy human individuals. Assay used: immunoSEQ multiplex PCR; TCRdb lists only in-frame clones, some missing. Here the sample spans a few million clones, around 95% being singletons. Terminally differentiated effector memory CD45RA+ cells were excluded by CCR7 positive selection of CD45RO-negative cells. CDR3 length: 15 amino acids. V lost 6 bases, J lost 7 bases, and 19 bases lay in between. Germline lookup yields CDR1 SGHDN and CDR2 FVKESK. V and J are TRBV14 and TRBJ2-1; D not resolved. The material sequenced was naive CD8+ T cells from PBMCs. This receptor was obtained from a man aged 18 to 30 in good health. Some clones in this sample may be carry-over from other donors' samples. This CDR3 reads CASSQTQLNLNEQFF. The DNA of the CDR3 is TGTGCCAGCAGTCAAACGCAACTGAACCTTAATGAGCAGTTCTTC.